This entry concerns a single T cell receptor (beta chain). The antigen it binds to is not known. No quality values exist for individual bases; no much larger clone is one base distant. Relative to germline, V is 9 bases shorter and J is 4 bases shorter, with 24 bases between their ends. The CDR3, from cysteine to phenylalanine, totals 16 residues. Of all the DNA, just the CDR3 is kept, 48 bases in frame from base 1. The germline V gene (reference sequence) gives CDR1 as LNHDA and CDR2 as SQIVND. Each collaborating institution followed its own protocols to collect whole blood in K2EDTA tubes. For TCRbeta analysis, collaborators shipped samples in one of three forms: frozen whole blood, isolated PBMCs, or DNA extracted from either of those sample types. The data are from a study of blood T cell repertoires in COVID-19 (TCRdb year 2020). Regarding the research as a whole: Samples from collaborators originated in the United States, Italy and Spain and spanned both the acute and convalescent phases of COVID-19. Samples came from the ongoing ImmuneRACE study (first 160 participants) plus 1,254 subjects from 6 global collaborators. HLA class I and class II types, where available, came from metadata supplied by the sample provider rather than from assay-based typing. The sample metadata nearly always contained a de-identified subject ID, COVID-19 status, age in years and sex. The prospective study material was composed of cDNA or gDNA derived from T cells, B-cell-depleted T cells, or PBMCs. A freely available public database, intended as a resource for researchers studying the immune response to SARS-CoV-2, is where the repertoires were released. The dataset comprised deeply sampled blood TCRbeta repertoires from subjects exposed to, actively infected with, or recovered from COVID-19.

The study at large found these results: How much clinical and demographic metadata was included differed by source and by participant, and the metadata was provided uncurated.

TCRbeta CDR3 regions were amplified from genomic DNA using the immunoSEQ Assay, a bias-controlled multiplex PCR. As for the original processing: Within the assay, amplification of reference gene primers was used to estimate how many nucleated cells each sample contained. To quantify the absolute abundance of each unique TCRbeta CDR3 rearrangement, sequence reads were collapsed and filtered. For each sample, productive Simpson clonality was calculated as the square root of Simpson's diversity index over productive rearrangements. Entries here come from immuneACCESS through TCRdb and include only in-frame sequences with V and J called. Some clones fail to appear in such tables; in the studies checked, an unresolved V gene covers under half of the shortfall, and the cause of the remainder is unknown. The V and J calls and the clone size are those of that table, but D and trimming were determined from the DNA. This sample comprises under 200,000 clones, roughly 81% of them detected only once. Less than 5.5% of the sample is held by the ten biggest clonotypes.

The clonotype comes from an elderly woman with acute or convalescent COVID-19. Specimen: peripheral blood. The sequence joins TRBV19 to TRBJ1-2; the D gene lacks a confident call. The CDR3 region has the sequence CASGSTGRSGVYGYTF. The sequence in DNA is TGTGCCAGCGGATCGACCGGGAGATCGGGAGTCTATGGCTACACCTTC.